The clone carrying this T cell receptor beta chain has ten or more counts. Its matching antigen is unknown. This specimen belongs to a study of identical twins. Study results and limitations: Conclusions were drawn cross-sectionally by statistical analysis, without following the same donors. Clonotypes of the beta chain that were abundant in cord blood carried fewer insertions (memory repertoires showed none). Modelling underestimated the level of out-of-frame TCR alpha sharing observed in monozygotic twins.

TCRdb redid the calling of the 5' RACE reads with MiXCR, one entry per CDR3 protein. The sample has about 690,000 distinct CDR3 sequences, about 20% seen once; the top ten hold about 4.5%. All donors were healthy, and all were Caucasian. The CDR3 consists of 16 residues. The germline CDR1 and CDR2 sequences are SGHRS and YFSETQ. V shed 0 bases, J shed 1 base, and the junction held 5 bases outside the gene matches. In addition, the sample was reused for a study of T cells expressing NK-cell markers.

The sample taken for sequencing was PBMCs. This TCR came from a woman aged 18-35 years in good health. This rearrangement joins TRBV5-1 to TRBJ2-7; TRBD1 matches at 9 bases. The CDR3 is CASSLDPGQGSYEQYF. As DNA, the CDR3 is TGCGCCAGCAGCTTGGATCCGGGACAGGGATCCTACGAGCAGTACTTC.